One and the same sample provided the 30 T cell receptor beta chains below, sequenced in a study of response to subunit inactivated influenza vaccine. MiXCR, applied by TCRdb to the RT-PCR reads, yields one record per CDR3 protein. The data show over 400,000 distinct CDR3 sequences, 13% seen once. Specimen: PBMCs from blood, collected about 40 days after vaccination. All receptors come from a man aged 45 to 65 who received an inactivated influenza vaccine.

The gene calls are TRBV3-1 and TRBJ1-2; D ambiguous. The germline CDR1 and CDR2 sequences are LGHDT and YNNKEL (reference sequence). This CDR3 has 11 amino acids. Trimming stripped 4 bases from V and 9 bases from J, with 9 bases between. CDR3: CASSPGLSYTF. The CDR3 nucleotides are TGTGCCAGCAGCCCCGGTCTTAGCTACACCTTC.

This clonotype was seen a handful of times. The genes are TRBV20-1 and TRBJ1-1; D call uncertain. Deletions cut 1 base from V and 2 bases from J, with 11 bases between. This CDR3 contains 14 residues. CDR1 is DFQATT and CDR2 is SNEGSKA in the germline V gene (reference sequence). The CDR3 region is CSARGWQRNTEAFF. In DNA, the CDR3 is TGCAGTGCTAGAGGTTGGCAGAGAAACACTGAAGCTTTCTTT.

This clonotype was counted between two and nine times. The chain recombines TRBV7-2 with TRBJ1-5, with D possibly being TRBD1 (6 bases). The length of the CDR3 is 15 residues. Per the germline V gene, CDR1 is SGHTA and CDR2 is FQGNSA. Trimming stripped 5 bases from V and 4 bases from J, with 15 bases between. The CDR3 DNA follows: TGTGCCAGCAGCCCAGAGGCAGGGGTAAATCAGCCCCAGCATTTT. It yields the protein CASSPEAGVNQPQHF.

The genes are TRBV7-9 and TRBJ1-1; D may be TRBD1 (5 bases). Germline loops: CDR1 SEHNR, CDR2 FQNEAQ (reference sequence). Trimming shortened V by 1 base and J by 5 bases, and 11 bases separated the two germline ends. The CDR3 runs to 14 residues. The CDR3 loop is CASSLVDRRTEAFF. The CDR3 coding sequence is TGTGCCAGCAGCTTAGTTGACAGAAGGACTGAAGCTTTCTTT.

The rearrangement uses TRBV7-8 and TRBJ1-6; D possibly corresponds to TRBD1 (5 bases). The V end lost 5 bases, the J end lost 1 base, and 6 bases lay between the germline ends. The CDR3 has 14 residues. The germline V gene encodes CDR1 SGHVS and CDR2 FQNEAQ. CDR3 sequence: CASSGTSYNSPLHF. CDR3 DNA sequence: TGTGCCAGCAGCGGGACTTCCTATAATTCACCCCTCCACTTT.

This clonotype turned up a few times. The chain employs TRBV29-1 and TRBJ2-5; tentatively, D is TRBD1 or TRBD2 (5 bases each). CDR1 is SQVTM, CDR2 ANQGSEA, per germline. The CDR3 covers 12 residues. Trimming shortened V by 3 bases and J by 7 bases, and 12 bases separated the two germline ends. CDR3 DNA: TGCAGCGTTGAGGGTTTGGGGGTGACCCAGTACTTC. Residues: CSVEGLGVTQYF. The entire variable domain, with the rest obtained from reference TRBV29-1 and TRBJ2-5, is as follows: SAVISQKPSRDICQRGTSLTIQCQVDSQVTMMFWYRQQPGQSLTLIATANQGSEATYESGFVIDKFPISRPNLTFSTLTVSNMSPEDSSIYLCSVEGLGVTQYFGPGTRLLVL.

Only a few counts were recorded for this clonotype. The chain has TRBV7-8 and TRBJ2-1; no clear D gene. The germline V gene encodes CDR1 SGHVS and CDR2 FQNEAQ. The CDR3 sequence is 15 residues long. Trimming stripped 1 base from V and 5 bases from J, with 12 bases between. In nucleotides, the CDR3 is TGTGCCAGCAGCTTAGGGGTCGGTCTCCACAATGAGCAGTTCTTC. It translates to CASSLGVGLHNEQFF.

The sample holds a few counts of this clonotype. CDR3 sequence: CATGPSASYEQYF. In nucleotides, the CDR3 is TGTGCCACCGGACCAAGTGCTTCCTACGAGCAGTACTTC. The chain recombines TRBV15 with TRBJ2-7; D remains ambiguous. Germline V gene lookup returns CDR1 LNHNV and CDR2 YYDKDF (reference sequence). V was pared by 8 bases and J by 1 base, with 12 bases between. The CDR3 has 13 amino acids.

The V and J genes are TRBV6-1 and TRBJ2-6, with D uncertain. CDR1 is MNHNS, CDR2 SASEGT, per germline. The CDR3 has 18 amino acids. Between the trimmed V and J ends, which lost 6 bases and 0 bases, there was a span of 18 bases. CDR3 region: CASRPLLASSSGANVLTF. The CDR3 coding sequence is TGTGCCAGCAGGCCCCTTTTGGCGTCCTCCTCTGGGGCCAACGTCCTGACTTTC.

The V call is TRBV4-3, the J call TRBJ1-3; D is uncertain. CDR3 length: 16 amino acids. Germline assignment: CDR1 LGHNA and CDR2 YSLEER. Trimming shortened V by 0 bases and J by 2 bases, and 11 bases separated the two germline ends. The CDR3 DNA follows: TGCGCCAGCAGCCAAGATGGCAGATCCCCTGGAAACACCATATATTTT. Protein sequence: CASSQDGRSPGNTIYF.

J is TRBJ2-7 and V is TRBV20-1; perhaps TRBD1 as D (5 bases). Trimming shortened V by 6 bases and J by 2 bases, and 14 bases separated the two germline ends. Germline V gene sequence: CDR1 DFQATT, CDR2 SNEGSKA (reference sequence). This CDR3 region has 13 residues. Written as DNA, the CDR3 is TGCAGTGCGGGGAAAGGGGCTACCTACGAGCAGTACTTC. Protein sequence: CSAGKGATYEQYF.

This clonotype turned up a few times. V is TRBV20-1 and J is TRBJ1-2; the D is unclear. The germline V gene has CDR1 DFQATT and CDR2 SNEGSKA (reference sequence). The CDR3 sequence is 12 residues long. The V end lost 0 bases, the J end lost 5 bases, and 7 bases lay between the germline ends. The CDR3 bases are TGCAGTGCTAGAGATTCGGGGTATGGCTACACCTTC. Translating it yields CSARDSGYGYTF.

The chain recombines TRBV20-1 with TRBJ1-1; weak D call: TRBD1 (6 bases). Germline V gene lookup returns CDR1 DFQATT and CDR2 SNEGSKA (reference sequence). The CDR3 runs to 13 residues. Trimming cost V 6 bases and J 1 base, with 12 bases left between them. CDR3 sequence reads: CSATTTGNTEAFF. CDR3 nucleotides: TGCAGTGCCACCACGACAGGGAACACTGAAGCTTTCTTT.

The rearrangement links TRBV20-1 to TRBJ1-1, with D tentatively TRBD1 (5 bases). V lost 4 bases to trimming and J lost 0 bases, with 12 bases between them. The CDR3 has 14 residues. The V gene's germline CDR1 is DFQATT and CDR2 SNEGSKA (reference sequence). CDR3 protein: CSANGGFLNTEAFF. In nucleotides, the CDR3 is TGCAGTGCTAATGGGGGGTTCTTGAACACTGAAGCTTTCTTT.

A few counts support this clonotype. V usage is TRBV4-3 and J usage is TRBJ1-4, with D uncertain. Germline CDR1 is LGHNA and CDR2 is YSLEER. The length of the CDR3 is 16 residues. Trimming pared 3 bases from V and 0 bases from J, leaving 11 bases between. The CDR3: CASSQDGYSTNEKLFF. The CDR3 DNA reads TGCGCCAGCAGCCAGGACGGATATTCAACTAATGAAAAACTGTTTTTT.

The sample holds many counts of this clonotype. The CDR3 region is CASSLAGVLYEQYF. The CDR3 DNA is TGTGCCAGCAGTTTAGCTGGGGTACTCTACGAGCAGTACTTC. This chain links TRBV12-3 or TRBV12-4 with TRBJ2-7, with no clear D. This CDR3 region has 14 residues. The V and J ends lost 0 bases and 3 bases respectively, with 9 bases between them.

In this sample, this clonotype turned up many times. This chain connects TRBV5-1 to TRBJ2-5; TRBD2 is a possible D gene (6 bases). V lost 3 bases to trimming and J lost 5 bases, with 17 bases between them. In germline, CDR1 is SGHRS, CDR2 YFSETQ. This CDR3 comprises 15 residues. CDR3 amino acids: CASSWGNAGMETQYF. The CDR3 nucleotides read TGCGCCAGCAGCTGGGGAAACGCGGGGATGGAGACCCAGTACTTC.

The CDR3 sequence is CASKAGQGAIWEETQYF. CDR3 nucleotides: TGTGCCAGCAAAGCGGGACAGGGGGCGATTTGGGAAGAGACCCAGTACTTC. This chain uses TRBV6-1 with TRBJ2-5; the match to TRBD1 covers 12 bases. This CDR3 region has 17 residues. CDR1 and CDR2 from the germline V gene are MNHNS and SASEGT. V shed 7 bases and J 3 bases; nucleotides not matched to a gene: 12.

This clonotype was seen only a few times. The genes are TRBV6-1 and TRBJ2-2; the match to TRBD1 covers 8 bases. The CDR3 runs 15 residues. Trimming removed 6 bases from V and 5 bases from J; junction bases left unmatched: 8. Germline lookup yields CDR1 MNHNS and CDR2 SASEGT. For the CDR3, the DNA is TGTGCCAGCAGATCCAGGACAGGGCGGACCGGGGAGCTGTTTTTT. Its translation is CASRSRTGRTGELFF.

This chain links TRBV10-2 with TRBJ2-5; TRBD2 matches at 15 bases. Per germline, CDR1 WSHSY and CDR2 SAAADI. With 6 bases clipped from V and 2 bases from J, the junction kept 7 bases outside the gene matches. This CDR3 is 17 amino acids long. CDR3 region: CASSWTSGGAYQETQYF. The CDR3 region has the DNA TGCGCCAGCAGCTGGACTAGCGGGGGGGCATATCAAGAGACCCAGTACTTC.

This clonotype turned up a few times. J is TRBJ2-1 and V is TRBV5-1, with D perhaps given as TRBD1 or TRBD2 (6 bases each). Germline lookup yields CDR1 SGHRS and CDR2 YFSETQ. V lost 7 bases and J 4 bases, leaving 15 bases between the germline ends. The CDR3 length is 14 residues. CDR3 coding DNA: TGCGCCAGCGGTGGGGGGCTTTCGTACAATGAGCAGTTCTTC. Translation: CASGGGLSYNEQFF. The full variable domain, with the rest looked up from reference TRBV5-1 and TRBJ2-1, is KAGVTQTPRYLIKTRGQQVTLSCSPISGHRSVSWYQQTPGQGLQFLFEYFSETQRNKGNFPGRFSGRQFSNSRSEMNVSTLELGDSALYLCASGGGLSYNEQFFGPGTRLTVL.

In its sample, this clonotype was seen a few times. The CDR3 reads CASSFRGRRDTQYF. In DNA, the CDR3 is TGTGCCAGCAGCTTCAGGGGGCGTAGAGATACGCAGTATTTT. The gene calls are TRBV7-2 and TRBJ2-3; 8 bases are a match to TRBD1. Germline V gene sequence: CDR1 SGHTA, CDR2 FQGNSA. CDR3 size: 14 residues. V shed 3 bases and J 5 bases; nucleotides not matched to a gene: 4.

This clonotype has a handful of counts. This chain links TRBV12-3 or TRBV12-4 with TRBJ2-5; possible D gene TRBD2, 7 bases. CDR3 size: 15 residues. Trimming removed 1 base at V and 5 bases at J, with 14 bases between. The CDR3 sequence is CASSLEGGAGETQYF. The CDR3, as DNA: TGTGCCAGCAGTTTAGAGGGGGGGGCCGGGGAGACCCAGTACTTC.

V gene TRBV27 combines with J gene TRBJ1-1; 7 bases are shared with TRBD1. Germline V gives CDR1 MNHEY, CDR2 SMNVEV (reference sequence). With V trimmed by 6 bases and J by 1 base, 8 bases remained unmatched. The CDR3 spans 15 residues. DNA for the CDR3: TGTGCCAGCAGAAGGGACAGCCTCGGGAACACTGAAGCTTTCTTT. Amino acids: CASRRDSLGNTEAFF.

This clonotype was detected only a few times. The chain combines TRBV11-2 with TRBJ2-1; D may be TRBD1 or TRBD2 (5 bases each). V was trimmed by 2 bases and J by 10 bases, leaving 18 bases between them. Germline lookup yields CDR1 SGHAT and CDR2 FQNNGV. The length of the CDR3 is 15 residues. The CDR3 coding sequence is TGTGCCAGCAGCTTATTAACTAGTGTAGGGGACGAGCAGTTCTTC. Protein product: CASSLLTSVGDEQFF.

In this sample, this clonotype turned up many times. This chain links TRBV6-1 with TRBJ2-7; no reliable D call. The CDR3 runs to 15 residues. Trimming took 3 bases from V and 2 from J, leaving 14 bases between them. CDR1 and CDR2 from the germline V gene are MNHNS and SASEGT. The chain's CDR3 is CASSDRDAIPYEQYF. As DNA, the CDR3 is TGTGCCAGCAGTGACCGCGACGCTATCCCCTACGAGCAGTACTTC.

The V and J genes are TRBV3-1 and TRBJ2-3; TRBD2 aligns across 10 bases. The junction had 8 bases not matched to a gene; V was cut back by 5 bases and J by 6 bases. The CDR3 covers 15 residues. Per the germline V gene, CDR1 is LGHDT and CDR2 is YNNKEL (reference sequence). The CDR3 loop is CASSIAGGLRDTQYF. CDR3 coding DNA: TGTGCCAGCAGCATAGCGGGGGGCCTGCGGGATACGCAGTATTTT.

This clonotype turned up a few times. This sequence joins TRBV5-1 and TRBJ2-1; 13 positions agree with TRBD2. The CDR3 spans 15 residues. Unmatched junction bases numbered 6, after V lost 3 bases and J lost 9 bases. The germline CDR1 and CDR2 sequences are SGHRS and YFSETQ. The CDR3 reads CASSSGLAGAVEQFF. CDR3 nucleotide sequence: TGCGCCAGCAGCTCCGGACTAGCGGGGGCTGTTGAGCAGTTCTTC.

The V and J genes are TRBV24-1 and TRBJ2-1; TRBD1 matches at 9 bases. The V gene end was trimmed by 3 bases and the J gene end by 13 bases; junction bases not matched to a gene: 12. The CDR3 consists of 15 residues. Germline V gene lookup returns CDR1 KGHDR and CDR2 SFDVKD. The CDR3 is CATSDALQGADPQFF. In DNA, the CDR3 is TGTGCCACCAGTGATGCCCTACAGGGGGCCGACCCCCAGTTCTTC.

There are a few counts of this clonotype. The rearrangement links TRBV5-1 to TRBJ2-2; tentatively, D is TRBD1 (6 bases). Trimming removed 4 bases at V and 6 bases at J, with 13 bases between. The CDR3 loop spans 14 amino acids. Germline CDR1 is SGHRS and CDR2 is YFSETQ. The CDR3 reads CASSPGTPSGELFF. The CDR3 nucleotides read TGCGCCAGCAGCCCCGGGACACCCTCCGGGGAGCTGTTTTTT. The complete variable domain, with remaining parts taken from reference TRBV5-1 and TRBJ2-2, reads KAGVTQTPRYLIKTRGQQVTLSCSPISGHRSVSWYQQTPGQGLQFLFEYFSETQRNKGNFPGRFSGRQFSNSRSEMNVSTLELGDSALYLCASSPGTPSGELFFGEGSRLTVL.